This T cell receptor (beta chain) is from a study of blood T cell repertoires in COVID-19. Individuals aged roughly 18 to 100 years were recruited from 24 US areas. Trimming at V came to 0 bases and at J to 6 bases, leaving 2 bases not matched to a gene. CDR3 size: 15 residues. CDR1 and CDR2 from the germline V gene are GTSNPN and SVGIG (reference sequence). Clones were read by immunoSEQ multiplex PCR, and TCRdb kept only the in-frame ones, dropping some. The sample has around 300,000 clones, approximately 88% seen once. The J gene is TRBJ2-1, the V gene TRBV30; 13 nucleotides match TRBD2. The sample taken for sequencing was PBMCs or T cells enriched from blood (not recorded which). This receptor was identified in a woman aged 40 to 50 who had recovered from COVID-19. DNA for the CDR3: TGTGCCTGGAGTGTAGGACTAGCGGGGGTCAATGAGCAGTTCTTC. It translates to CAWSVGLAGVNEQFF.